The 16 T cell receptor beta chains listed next were all sequenced from one sample in a study of response to subunit inactivated influenza vaccine. TCRdb passed the RT-PCR reads through MiXCR, listing each CDR3 protein once. Among about 830,000 distinct CDR3 sequences listed, about 18% were seen once. The starting material was PBMCs from blood, obtained 5 to 6 days after vaccination. The receptors here all came from a man aged 45-65 years who received an inactivated influenza vaccine.

CDR3 amino acids: CSTLRGLLYEQYF. CDR3 in DNA: TGCAGCACACTTCGGGGACTACTCTACGAGCAGTACTTC. This chain uses TRBV20-1 with TRBJ2-7, with 7 positions matching TRBD2. The CDR3 has 13 amino acids. Germline V CDR1 and CDR2: DFQATT, SNEGSKA (reference sequence).

This clonotype was found a few times. This chain links TRBV7-2 with TRBJ2-1; TRBD2 aligns across 12 bases. J was trimmed by 4 bases and V by 0 bases; bases with no gene match: 7. Germline V CDR1 and CDR2: SGHTA, FQGNSA. The CDR3 length is 18 residues. Written as DNA, the CDR3 is TGTGCCAGCAGCTTAGCGCTAGCGGGAGGGCCGGGGTACAATGAGCAGTTCTTC. It is translated as CASSLALAGGPGYNEQFF. Variable domain in full (rest from reference TRBV7-2 and TRBJ2-1): GAGVSQSPSNKVTEKGKDVELRCDPISGHTALYWYRQSLGQGLEFLIYFQGNSAPDKSGLPSDRFSAERTGGSVSTLTIQRTQQEDSAVYLCASSLALAGGPGYNEQFFGPGTRLTVL.

This clonotype was recorded at least ten times. The chain has TRBV12-3 or TRBV12-4 and TRBJ1-1; TRBD1 aligns across 9 bases. Trimming took 2 bases from V and 2 from J; bases not matched to a gene: 3. The CDR3 runs to 15 residues. The CDR3 DNA reads as TGTGCCAGCAGTTTACTGGGACAGGGTAACACTGAAGCTTTCTTT. Residues: CASSLLGQGNTEAFF.

The sample holds a few counts of this clonotype. The chain couples TRBV12-3 or TRBV12-4 to TRBJ2-7, with 12 bases lining up with TRBD2. J lost 4 bases, V lost 6 bases, and 7 bases had no gene match. CDR3 length: 15 residues. The CDR3: CASRSTSGGAYEQYF. CDR3 in DNA: TGTGCCAGCAGGTCGACTAGCGGGGGCGCATACGAGCAGTACTTC.

This clonotype has a count of ten or more. V usage is TRBV7-9 and J usage is TRBJ2-7; D call uncertain. Between the trimmed V and J ends, which lost 4 bases and 6 bases, there was a span of 22 bases. CDR1 and CDR2 from the germline V gene are SEHNR and FQNEAQ (reference sequence). There are 16 residues in the CDR3. Here the CDR3 reads CASSSQLTPSLGEQYF. Written as DNA, the CDR3 is TGTGCCAGCAGCTCCCAGCTTACGCCGTCCCTCGGCGAGCAGTACTTC.

This clonotype was seen repeatedly, ten times or more. The junction departs from germline at one end; a sequencing error may be responsible. The chain is built from TRBV5-1 and TRBJ2-3; D is undetermined. CDR3 length equals 14 residues. Germline CDR1 and CDR2: SGHRS and YFSETQ. CDR3 in DNA: TGTGCCAGCAGCTTCGGCACTGGCACAGATACGCAGTATTTT. It is translated as CASSFGTGTDTQYF.

This chain uses TRBV25-1 with TRBJ1-4; D might be TRBD1 (6 bases). Trimming shortened V by 5 bases and J by 8 bases, and 15 bases separated the two germline ends. This CDR3 contains 14 residues. Germline V gene lookup returns CDR1 MGHDK and CDR2 SYGVNS. The CDR3 DNA is TGTGCCAGCAGTTCTCTGGGGGCAGGGGAAAAACTGTTTTTT. This encodes CASSSLGAGEKLFF.

This clonotype appeared many times. V usage is TRBV7-2 and J usage is TRBJ2-3, with D uncertain. V lost 1 base and J lost 2, with 10 bases in between. Per the germline V gene, CDR1 is SGHTA and CDR2 is FQGNSA. This CDR3 is built from 15 residues. As DNA, the CDR3 is TGTGCCAGCAGCTTAGTCGGTAGGCCCACAGATACGCAGTATTTT. This sequence encodes CASSLVGRPTDTQYF.

The rearrangement uses TRBV10-3 and TRBJ2-7; D is ambiguous. V lost 4 bases to trimming and J lost 1 base, with 11 bases between them. CDR3 length: 14 residues. Germline V gene lookup returns CDR1 ENHRY and CDR2 SYGVKD. CDR3 protein: CAISGSDTSYEQYF. The CDR3 DNA is TGTGCCATCAGTGGTTCCGACACATCCTACGAGCAGTACTTC.

This clonotype has only a few counts. The chain couples TRBV5-6 to TRBJ2-3; D unclear. Trimming stripped 1 base from V and 6 bases from J, with 18 bases between. The CDR3 covers 16 residues. CDR1 is SGHDT, CDR2 YYEEEE, per germline. CDR3 in amino acids: CASSLWAQSVRDTQYF. The CDR3 DNA sequence: TGTGCCAGCAGCTTGTGGGCGCAGTCCGTACGGGATACGCAGTATTTT.

The CDR3 spells CASSHWSFTDTQYF. The DNA of the CDR3 is TGCGCCAGCAGCCACTGGAGCTTCACAGATACGCAGTATTTT. This chain connects TRBV4-1 to TRBJ2-3; D gene unclear. V was pared by 3 bases and J by 2 bases, with 9 bases between. The CDR3 has 14 residues. Germline CDR1 and CDR2: MGHRA and YSYEKL.

The V and J genes are TRBV12-3 or TRBV12-4 and TRBJ1-2; D remains ambiguous. Trimming took 6 bases from V and 8 from J, leaving 16 bases between them. The CDR3 contains 13 residues. The CDR3 reads CASSLSGPAGYTF. CDR3 bases: TGTGCCAGCAGCCTCAGCGGCCCGGCAGGCTACACCTTC.

This clonotype was counted at least ten times. CDR3 sequence reads: CASSLVTFHEQYF. In DNA form, the CDR3 reads TGTGCCAGCAGCTTAGTGACTTTTCACGAGCAGTACTTC. V is TRBV7-2 and J is TRBJ2-7, with D uncertain. Germline assignment: CDR1 SGHTA and CDR2 FQGNSA. The CDR3 extends over 13 amino acids. Trimming shortened V by 1 base and J by 5 bases, and 9 bases separated the two germline ends.

V gene TRBV20-1 combines with J gene TRBJ2-2, with D perhaps matching TRBD1 (5 bases). The germline CDR1 and CDR2 sequences are DFQATT and SNEGSKA (reference sequence). The CDR3 extends over 14 amino acids. Trimming took 6 bases from V and 5 from J, leaving 16 bases between them. The CDR3 here is CSADGQGETGELFF. In DNA form, the CDR3 reads TGCAGTGCGGACGGGCAGGGCGAGACCGGGGAGCTGTTTTTT.

This clonotype was picked up a small number of times. The genes are TRBV20-1 and TRBJ2-7, with a tentative D call TRBD2 (6 bases). Per the germline V gene, CDR1 is DFQATT and CDR2 is SNEGSKA (reference sequence). The CDR3 extends over 14 amino acids. CDR3 amino acids: CGARLLALSYEQYF. In DNA, the CDR3 is TGCGGGGCTCGGCTCCTAGCGCTCTCCTACGAGCAGTACTTC.

This chain connects TRBV7-3 to TRBJ2-1; D tentatively reads TRBD1 or TRBD2 (7 bases each). Trimming removed 5 bases at V and 10 bases at J, with 24 bases between. The CDR3 contains 16 residues. The germline V gene encodes CDR1 SGHTA and CDR2 FQGTGA. The CDR3 DNA follows: TGTGCCAGCAGCCCCCAGGGGGGGGGCGGAACGGGCGAGCAGTTCTTC. Protein: CASSPQGGGGTGEQFF. The full variable domain, rest sourced from reference TRBV7-3 and TRBJ2-1, is GAGVSQTPSNKVTEKGKYVELRCDPISGHTALYWYRQSLGQGPEFLIYFQGTGAADDSGLPNDRFFAVRPEGSVSTLKIQRTERGDSAVYLCASSPQGGGGTGEQFFGPGTRLTVL.